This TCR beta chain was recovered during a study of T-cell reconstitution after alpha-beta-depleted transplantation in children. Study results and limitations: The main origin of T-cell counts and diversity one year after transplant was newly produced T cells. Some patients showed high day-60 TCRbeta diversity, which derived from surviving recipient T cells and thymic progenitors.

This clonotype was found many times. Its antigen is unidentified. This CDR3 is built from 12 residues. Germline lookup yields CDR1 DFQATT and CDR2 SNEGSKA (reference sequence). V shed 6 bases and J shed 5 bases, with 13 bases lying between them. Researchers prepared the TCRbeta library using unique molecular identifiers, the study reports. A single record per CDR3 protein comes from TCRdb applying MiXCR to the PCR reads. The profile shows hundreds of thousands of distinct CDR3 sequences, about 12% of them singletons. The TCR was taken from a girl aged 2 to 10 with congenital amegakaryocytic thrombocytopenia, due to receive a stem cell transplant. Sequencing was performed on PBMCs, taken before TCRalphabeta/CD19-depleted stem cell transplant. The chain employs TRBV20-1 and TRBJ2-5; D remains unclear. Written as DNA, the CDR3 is TGCAGTGCCAAATCCGCCGGGGAGACCCAGTACTTC. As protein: CSAKSAGETQYF.